The 27 T cell receptor beta chains listed next were all sequenced from one sample in a study of CD8 T cells in Susac syndrome. With random hexamers, about 0.5 to 1 ug RNA was reverse transcribed. From the immunoSEQ multiplex PCR reads, TCRdb called clonotypes with MiXCR, one entry per CDR3 protein. The sample shows approximately 200,000 distinct CDR3 sequences, over 90% of them seen only once. Sequencing was performed on CD4+ T cells from PBMCs. The origin of the receptors is a human donor with multiple sclerosis.

This clonotype was seen a single time. The CDR3 loop is CSAKIGLGVDTQYF. CDR3 in DNA: TGCAGTGCCAAAATTGGACTAGGTGTCGATACGCAGTATTTT. This chain links TRBV20-1 with TRBJ2-3; 7 bases agree with TRBD2. Trimming cost V 6 bases and J 6 bases; bases outside gene matches: 12. The CDR3 has 14 amino acids. CDR1 is DFQATT and CDR2 is SNEGSKA in the germline V gene (reference sequence).

The gene calls are TRBV30 and TRBJ1-6; 10 bases fit TRBD1. Germline CDR1 is GTSNPN and CDR2 is SVGIG (reference sequence). Trimming took 2 bases from V and 7 from J; bases not matched to a gene: 5. The CDR3 has 15 residues. The CDR3 here is CAWSQTGGLNSPLHF. The CDR3 DNA follows: TGTGCCTGGAGTCAGACAGGGGGCCTAAATTCACCCCTCCACTTT.

Here the CDR3 reads CASTRPGTHNTGELFF. CDR3 bases: TGTGCCAGCACCCGTCCCGGGACACATAACACCGGGGAGCTGTTTTTT. The J gene is TRBJ2-2, the V gene TRBV7-9; weak D call: TRBD1 (6 bases). V was shortened by 7 bases and J by 2 bases, with 17 bases between the two germline ends. Per the germline V gene, CDR1 is SEHNR and CDR2 is FQNEAQ (reference sequence). The CDR3 contains 16 residues.

The chain carries TRBV7-2 and TRBJ2-4; 14 bases are a match to TRBD2. Germline V gives CDR1 SGHTA, CDR2 FQGNSA. There are 14 residues in the CDR3. With 5 bases clipped from V and 8 bases from J, the junction kept 2 bases outside the gene matches. The CDR3 loop is CASSTGLAGDIQYF. CDR3 in DNA: TGTGCCAGCAGCACGGGACTAGCGGGGGACATTCAGTACTTC.

The V call is TRBV5-4, the J call TRBJ2-4; D remains unclear. Germline V CDR1 and CDR2: SGHNT, YYREEE (reference sequence). V lost 4 bases to trimming and J lost 10 bases, with 15 bases between them. The CDR3 is 13 amino acids. Here the CDR3 reads CASSRTENGIQYF. CDR3 sequence (DNA): TGTGCCAGCAGCAGAACGGAAAACGGAATTCAGTACTTC.

This chain connects TRBV20-1 to TRBJ1-2; 8 bases are shared with TRBD1. V lost 6 bases, J lost 0 bases, and 6 bases stayed unmatched. Germline CDR1 reads DFQATT; CDR2 reads SNEGSKA (reference sequence). The CDR3 covers 14 residues. CDR3 nucleotides: TGCAGTGCATCAACAGGGGGAGCTAACTATGGCTACACCTTC. This translates into CSASTGGANYGYTF.

This chain joins TRBV29-1 and TRBJ2-3; D unclear. V shed 7 bases and J shed 4 bases, with 9 bases lying between them. CDR3 length: 11 amino acids. From germline, CDR1 is SQVTM and CDR2 ANQGSEA. The CDR3 DNA reads as TGCAGCGGGCAGAGTCCAGATACGCAGTATTTT. Residues: CSGQSPDTQYF.

This chain connects TRBV5-1 to TRBJ2-5; maybe TRBD1 (6 bases). The CDR3 has 12 residues. The V gene lost 3 bases and the J gene lost 5 bases, with 8 bases spanning the gap. Germline lookup yields CDR1 SGHRS and CDR2 YFSETQ. The CDR3 sequence: CASSSQGETQYF. CDR3 DNA sequence: TGCGCCAGCAGCTCTCAGGGGGAGACCCAGTACTTC.

The V and J genes are TRBV15 and TRBJ2-1; 9 bases are shared with TRBD2. CDR1 LNHNV and CDR2 YYDKDF come from the germline V gene (reference sequence). With 5 bases clipped from V and 7 bases from J, the junction kept 15 bases outside the gene matches. The CDR3 has 17 amino acids. CDR3 sequence (DNA): TGTGCCACCAGCTCAGGGAAGCTAGCGGGGTGGCTGAATGAGCAGTTCTTC. Amino acids: CATSSGKLAGWLNEQFF.

This chain connects TRBV20-1 to TRBJ1-5, with 7 bases matching TRBD1. Unmatched junction bases numbered 5, after V lost 5 bases and J lost 4 bases. This CDR3 comprises 13 residues. The germline V gene encodes CDR1 DFQATT and CDR2 SNEGSKA (reference sequence). The CDR3 loop is CSAGGQTNQPQHF. CDR3 coding DNA: TGCAGTGCTGGGGGACAGACTAATCAGCCCCAGCATTTT.

The chain combines TRBV3-1 with TRBJ2-1; 11 bases fit TRBD2. The CDR3 loop spans 16 amino acids. V lost 6 bases and J lost 0; bases outside the gene matches: 4. Germline V CDR1 and CDR2: LGHDT, YNNKEL (reference sequence). The CDR3 loop reads CASRTGTSGSYNEQFF. CDR3 nucleotide sequence: TGTGCCAGCAGGACCGGGACTAGCGGCTCCTACAATGAGCAGTTCTTC.

The chain employs TRBV27 and TRBJ2-4, with D perhaps being TRBD1 or TRBD2 (5 bases each). Germline CDR1 MNHEY, CDR2 SMNVEV (reference sequence). V was trimmed by 6 bases and J by 5 bases, leaving 11 bases between them. The CDR3 has 13 residues. CDR3 bases: TGTGCCAGCAGCCCGGGGCGTCAAAACATTCAGTACTTC. Its translation is CASSPGRQNIQYF.

V usage is TRBV3-1 and J usage is TRBJ1-2; 9 bases fit TRBD1. The trim removed 4 bases at V and 6 bases at J, leaving 6 bases unmatched. Germline-derived CDR1 and CDR2 are LGHDT and YNNKEL (reference sequence). The CDR3 runs 14 residues. The chain's CDR3 is CASSPGTGMNGYTF. CDR3 DNA: TGTGCCAGCAGCCCCGGGACAGGGATGAATGGCTACACCTTC.

The rearrangement links TRBV25-1 to TRBJ1-4; 10 nucleotides align to TRBD1. Germline CDR1 reads MGHDK; CDR2 reads SYGVNS. Trimming cost V 6 bases and J 6 bases; bases outside gene matches: 4. The CDR3 is 14 amino acids. The CDR3 DNA sequence: TGTGCCAGCAGGAACGGGACAGGGGATGAAAAACTGTTTTTT. Its protein is CASRNGTGDEKLFF.

The CDR3 protein is CASSLGGGTYEQYF. The CDR3 bases are TGTGCCAGCAGCTTGGGAGGGGGTACCTACGAGCAGTACTTC. The J gene is TRBJ2-7, the V gene TRBV11-2, with D possibly matching TRBD2 (7 bases). Germline V CDR1 and CDR2: SGHAT, FQNNGV. With 3 bases removed from V and 2 bases from J, the gap between germline ends came to 11 bases. This CDR3 contains 14 residues.

This clonotype was seen just once. The chain uses TRBV28 and TRBJ2-7; D may be TRBD1 or TRBD2 (5 bases each). CDR1 is MDHEN and CDR2 is SYDVKM in the germline V gene. Deletions cut 7 bases from V and 9 bases from J, with 19 bases between. The CDR3 contains 13 residues. CDR3 loop: CASMESGTLGQYV. CDR3 DNA: TGTGCCAGCATGGAGTCCGGGACGCTGGGGCAGTACGTC.

The chain employs TRBV10-3 and TRBJ1-2, with a possible D match to TRBD1 (5 bases). The V gene lost 7 bases and the J gene lost 8 bases, with 17 bases spanning the gap. The CDR3 is made up of 13 amino acids. CDR1 is ENHRY and CDR2 is SYGVKD in the germline V gene. The chain's CDR3 is CAIKNLQGDGYTF. The CDR3 region has the DNA TGTGCCATCAAGAATCTCCAGGGTGACGGCTACACCTTC.

The rearrangement uses TRBV24-1 and TRBJ2-7, with 8 bases lining up with TRBD1. After removal of 4 bases from V and 5 bases from J, the junction contained 12 bases not matched to a gene. CDR3 length equals 16 residues. Per the germline V gene, CDR1 is KGHDR and CDR2 is SFDVKD. In nucleotides, the CDR3 is TGTGCCACCAGTGACCGTCGACAGGGGAATTTCGACGAGCAGTACGTC. This encodes CATSDRRQGNFDEQYV.

The chain carries TRBV4-1 and TRBJ2-3; no clear D gene. V shed 2 bases and J shed 1 base, with 10 bases lying between them. CDR1 MGHRA and CDR2 YSYEKL come from the germline V gene. This CDR3 is 15 amino acids long. The CDR3 nucleotides are TGCGCCAGCAGCCAATTGGGTCCCCGCACAGATACGCAGTATTTT. Its translation is CASSQLGPRTDTQYF.

The V and J genes are TRBV30 and TRBJ2-1; 9 positions match TRBD2. The CDR3 extends over 18 amino acids. The V and J ends lost 0 bases and 4 bases, in that order; junction bases with no gene match: 13. Germline V gives CDR1 GTSNPN, CDR2 SVGIG (reference sequence). The CDR3, as DNA: TGTGCCTGGAGTGTAGAGGATTGGCGGGGGGGCCTGTACAATGAGCAGTTCTTC. This gives the protein CAWSVEDWRGGLYNEQFF.

This clonotype was picked up one time. This chain links TRBV2 with TRBJ2-7; 8 bases align to TRBD2. With V trimmed by 8 bases and J by 0 bases, 9 bases remained unmatched. The CDR3 has 15 amino acids. The germline V gene has CDR1 SNHLY and CDR2 FYNNEI. This CDR3 is CASSPGAGVSYEQYV. CDR3 bases: TGTGCCAGCTCCCCTGGAGCGGGGGTCTCCTACGAGCAGTACGTC.

CDR3 region: CAWSALNEQFF. In DNA form, the CDR3 reads TGTGCCTGGAGTGCCCTCAATGAGCAGTTCTTC. The gene calls are TRBV30 and TRBJ2-1; no clear D gene. Trimming left V 1 base short and J 6 bases short, with 4 bases between. The CDR3 sequence is 11 residues long. From germline, CDR1 is GTSNPN and CDR2 SVGIG (reference sequence).

The V and J genes are TRBV7-2 and TRBJ2-3; 10 nucleotides line up with TRBD1. The germline V gene has CDR1 SGHTA and CDR2 FQGNSA. The CDR3 runs 17 residues. Unmatched junction bases numbered 9, after V lost 5 bases and J lost 1 base. CDR3 in amino acids: CASSRTGTGEGTDTQYF. The CDR3 DNA follows: TGTGCCAGCAGCCGTACCGGGACAGGGGAAGGCACAGATACGCAGTATTTT.

This chain uses TRBV13 with TRBJ1-2; the D is unclear. The ends were cut back, 4 bases at V and 4 bases at J, with 10 bases in the middle. The CDR3 has 13 residues. Germline V lookup: CDR1 PRHDT, CDR2 FYEKMQ (reference sequence). CDR3 sequence reads: CASSSDTFYGYTF. In DNA, the CDR3 is TGTGCCAGCAGCTCCGACACATTCTATGGCTACACCTTC.

This sequence joins TRBV7-2 and TRBJ1-1, with D unresolved. V gave up 7 bases and J gave up 1 base, with 13 bases separating them. CDR3 length equals 14 residues. The germline V gene has CDR1 SGHTA and CDR2 FQGNSA. Written as DNA, the CDR3 is TGTGCCAGCACTCTGGGAGCAGCGAACACTGAAGCTTTCTTT. Translation gives CASTLGAANTEAFF.

Here the CDR3 reads CASSPRSREEQYF. In nucleotides, the CDR3 is TGCGCCAGCAGCCCCCGATCCCGAGAGGAGCAGTACTTC. The chain couples TRBV5-1 to TRBJ2-7; unclear D gene. The germline V gene has CDR1 SGHRS and CDR2 YFSETQ. Between the trimmed V and J ends, which lost 4 bases and 7 bases, there was a span of 15 bases. The CDR3 totals 13 residues.

The chain is built from TRBV5-1 and TRBJ2-5; no reliable D call. Looked up from germline, CDR1 is SGHRS and CDR2 is YFSETQ. V dropped 1 base and J dropped 5 bases, with 9 bases sitting between them. This CDR3 is built from 13 residues. DNA for the CDR3: TGCGCCAGCAGCTTGTGGGCCAGGGAGACCCAGTACTTC. Residues: CASSLWARETQYF.